A selection of T cell receptor beta chains follows, all from one sample in a study of shared clonotypes between healthy human individuals. Method: immunoSEQ multiplex PCR; TCRdb's copy keeps in-frame clones and lacks some. The table records some 2,100,000 clones, approximately 95% of them present only once. Material: naive CD4+ T cells sorted from blood. These receptors were collected from a man between 18 and 35 years old in good health. Both conserved end residues are part of each CDR3. A D gene is named only where the DNA matches it firmly. Size tells how often a clone was seen (once, few, many) or the class of an expanded clone, and some rows leave it out.

CDR3 protein: CASSLSHPGRYEQYF; CDR3 DNA: TGTGCCAGCAGTTTAAGTCACCCAGGGAGATACGAGCAGTACTTC; V gene: TRBV28; D gene: .; clone size: .; J gene: TRBJ2-7
CDR3 protein: CASSRGFMNEQYF; CDR3 DNA: TGTGCCAGCAGTCGGGGATTCATGAATGAGCAGTACTTC; V gene: TRBV6-5; D gene: .; clone size: .; J gene: TRBJ2-7
CDR3 protein: CASSDRQGTSSGANVLTF; CDR3 DNA: TGTGCCAGCAGTGACCGACAGGGAACTTCCTCTGGGGCCAACGTCCTGACTTTC; V gene: TRBV6-1; D gene: TRBD1; clone size: .; J gene: TRBJ2-6
CDR3 protein: CASTSTPGQGYNEQFF; CDR3 DNA: TGTGCCAGCACCTCAACCCCGGGACAGGGTTACAATGAGCAGTTCTTC; V gene: TRBV25-1; D gene: TRBD1; clone size: .; J gene: TRBJ2-1
CDR3 protein: CASSQGASYGYTF; CDR3 DNA: TGTGCCAGCAGCCAGGGGGCGAGCTATGGCTACACCTTC; V gene: TRBV6-5; D gene: TRBD1; clone size: .; J gene: TRBJ1-2
CDR3 protein: CASSPQSGSHTDTQYF; CDR3 DNA: TGCGCCAGCAGCCCACAAAGCGGGAGTCACACAGATACGCAGTATTTT; V gene: TRBV4-3; D gene: TRBD2; clone size: .; J gene: TRBJ2-3
CDR3 protein: CSVEDGTGIKIEQFF; CDR3 DNA: TGCAGCGTTGAAGACGGGACAGGGATTAAAATTGAGCAGTTCTTC; V gene: TRBV29-1; D gene: TRBD1; clone size: .; J gene: TRBJ2-1
CDR3 protein: CASSSPSSGLADTQYF; CDR3 DNA: TGTGCCAGCAGCTCACCCTCTAGTGGGCTCGCAGATACGCAGTATTTT; V gene: TRBV7-3; D gene: .; clone size: .; J gene: TRBJ2-3
CDR3 protein: CATGDRGDQPQHF; CDR3 DNA: TGTGCAACCGGGGACAGGGGGGATCAGCCCCAGCATTTT; V gene: TRBV28; D gene: TRBD1; clone size: .; J gene: TRBJ1-5
CDR3 protein: CASSPPSRYYEQYF; CDR3 DNA: TGTGCCAGCTCACCCCCTAGCCGCTACTACGAGCAGTACTTC; V gene: TRBV18; D gene: .; clone size: once; J gene: TRBJ2-7
CDR3 protein: CASSALISSGFPNEQYF; CDR3 DNA: TGTGCCAGCTCGGCGCTAATCTCGAGTGGTTTCCCGAACGAGCAGTACTTC; V gene: TRBV18; D gene: .; clone size: .; J gene: TRBJ2-7
CDR3 protein: CASSRGQVNTGELFF; CDR3 DNA: TGTGCCAGCAGCCGGGGACAGGTGAACACCGGGGAGCTGTTTTTT; V gene: TRBV6-5; D gene: TRBD1; clone size: .; J gene: TRBJ2-2
CDR3 protein: CASSTTGSNSPLHF; CDR3 DNA: TGCGCCAGCAGTACGACAGGGTCCAATTCACCCCTCCACTTT; V gene: TRBV4-1; D gene: TRBD1; clone size: .; J gene: TRBJ1-6
CDR3 protein: CASTQSSGQDHTGELFF; CDR3 DNA: TGTGCCAGCACCCAGAGCTCAGGGCAGGACCACACCGGGGAGCTGTTTTTT; V gene: TRBV7-2; D gene: .; clone size: once; J gene: TRBJ2-2
CDR3 protein: CASSLGDRDQETQYF; CDR3 DNA: TGTGCCAGCAGCTTAGGGGACAGGGACCAAGAGACCCAGTACTTC; V gene: TRBV7-9; D gene: TRBD1; clone size: .; J gene: TRBJ2-5
CDR3 protein: CASSTPTGSSYEQYF; CDR3 DNA: TGTGCCAGCAGCACCCCGACAGGGAGCTCCTACGAGCAGTACTTC; V gene: TRBV11-2; D gene: TRBD1; clone size: .; J gene: TRBJ2-7
CDR3 protein: CASGPTGASTDTQYF; CDR3 DNA: TGCGCCAGCGGACCAACAGGGGCCAGCACAGATACGCAGTATTTT; V gene: TRBV5-1; D gene: TRBD1; clone size: .; J gene: TRBJ2-3
CDR3 protein: CASIPWTSGGMQYF; CDR3 DNA: TGTGCCAGCATCCCCTGGACTAGCGGGGGTATGCAGTACTTC; V gene: TRBV6-1; D gene: TRBD2; clone size: few; J gene: TRBJ2-7
CDR3 protein: CASRTRTSGLTDTQYF; CDR3 DNA: TGTGCCAGCAGGACAAGGACTAGCGGGCTCACAGATACGCAGTATTTT; V gene: TRBV2; D gene: TRBD2; clone size: .; J gene: TRBJ2-3
CDR3 protein: CASSASGGNQPQHF; CDR3 DNA: TGTGCCAGCAGCGCCTCCGGGGGCAATCAGCCCCAGCATTTT; V gene: TRBV9; D gene: .; clone size: .; J gene: TRBJ1-5
CDR3 protein: CASSELAGLNQPQHF; CDR3 DNA: TGTGCCAGCAGTGAATTGGCGGGGCTAAATCAGCCCCAGCATTTT; V gene: TRBV6-1; D gene: .; clone size: .; J gene: TRBJ1-5
CDR3 protein: CASSIGSSGAHNEQFF; CDR3 DNA: TGTGCCAGTAGTATAGGGTCTAGCGGGGCGCACAATGAGCAGTTCTTC; V gene: TRBV19; D gene: TRBD2; clone size: .; J gene: TRBJ2-1
CDR3 protein: CASLGSGGVYGYTF; CDR3 DNA: TGTGCCAGCTTGGGCAGCGGAGGCGTCTATGGCTACACCTTC; V gene: TRBV28; D gene: .; clone size: .; J gene: TRBJ1-2
CDR3 protein: CASSETSGSYEQYF; CDR3 DNA: TGCGCCAGCAGTGAGACTAGCGGGAGTTACGAGCAGTACTTC; V gene: TRBV10-1; D gene: TRBD2; clone size: once; J gene: TRBJ2-7
CDR3 protein: CASSLGSVQETQYF; CDR3 DNA: TGTGCCAGCAGCTTGGGTAGCGTACAAGAGACCCAGTACTTC; V gene: TRBV5-6; D gene: .; clone size: few; J gene: TRBJ2-5
CDR3 protein: CASSLSGAGNTIYF; CDR3 DNA: TGTGCCAGCAGTTTATCAGGGGCTGGAAACACCATATATTTT; V gene: TRBV28; D gene: .; clone size: .; J gene: TRBJ1-3
CDR3 protein: CASSLGDSYNEQFF; CDR3 DNA: TGTGCCAGCAGCTTGGGAGATTCCTACAATGAGCAGTTCTTC; V gene: TRBV5-6; D gene: .; clone size: .; J gene: TRBJ2-1
CDR3 protein: CASSPTGPRSPLHF; CDR3 DNA: TGTGCCAGCAGCCCAACAGGGCCCAGATCACCCCTCCACTTT; V gene: TRBV28; D gene: .; clone size: .; J gene: TRBJ1-6
CDR3 protein: CAISRLTGGANTGELFF; CDR3 DNA: TGTGCCATCAGTAGATTAACAGGGGGGGCGAACACCGGGGAGCTGTTTTTT; V gene: TRBV10-3; D gene: .; clone size: .; J gene: TRBJ2-2
CDR3 protein: CACARALNTEAFF; CDR3 DNA: TGTGCCTGCGCTCGGGCGCTGAACACTGAAGCTTTCTTT; V gene: TRBV30; D gene: .; clone size: .; J gene: TRBJ1-1
CDR3 protein: CASSRYQETQYF; CDR3 DNA: TGTGCCAGCAGCCGGTACCAAGAGACCCAGTACTTC; V gene: TRBV6-6; D gene: .; clone size: once; J gene: TRBJ2-5
CDR3 protein: CASSPPRTVNGYTF; CDR3 DNA: TGTGCCAGCTCACCACCGAGGACAGTTAATGGCTACACCTTC; V gene: TRBV18; D gene: .; clone size: .; J gene: TRBJ1-2
CDR3 protein: CASSLVNEQFF; CDR3 DNA: TGTGCCAGCAGCTTAGTCAATGAGCAGTTCTTC; V gene: TRBV7-6; D gene: .; clone size: .; J gene: TRBJ2-1
CDR3 protein: CASSPQGAGNSPLHF; CDR3 DNA: TGTGCCAGCAGCCCACAGGGGGCAGGGAATTCACCCCTCCACTTT; V gene: TRBV7-2; D gene: TRBD1; clone size: .; J gene: TRBJ1-6
CDR3 protein: CASRTWDVTNTEAFF; CDR3 DNA: TGTGCCAGCAGGACGTGGGACGTAACGAACACTGAAGCTTTCTTT; V gene: TRBV27; D gene: .; clone size: .; J gene: TRBJ1-1
CDR3 protein: CASSASPGVGEQFF; CDR3 DNA: TGTGCCAGCAGCGCCAGCCCCGGAGTGGGTGAGCAGTTCTTC; V gene: TRBV9; D gene: .; clone size: .; J gene: TRBJ2-1
CDR3 protein: CASSPQQGNTYEQYF; CDR3 DNA: TGTGCCAGCAGTCCCCAACAGGGAAACACCTACGAGCAGTACTTC; V gene: TRBV6-5; D gene: .; clone size: .; J gene: TRBJ2-7
CDR3 protein: CASSLTSGGRTDTQYF; CDR3 DNA: TGCGCCAGCAGCCTGACTAGCGGGGGTCGCACAGATACGCAGTATTTT; V gene: TRBV5-1; D gene: TRBD2; clone size: .; J gene: TRBJ2-3
CDR3 protein: CASRASPGAEQFF; CDR3 DNA: TGCGCCAGCAGAGCCTCCCCCGGGGCTGAGCAGTTCTTC; V gene: TRBV5-1; D gene: .; clone size: .; J gene: TRBJ2-1
CDR3 protein: CASSLGGAGETQYF; CDR3 DNA: TGTGCCAGCAGTTTAGGGGGGGCCGGGGAGACCCAGTACTTC; V gene: TRBV28; D gene: .; clone size: .; J gene: TRBJ2-5
CDR3 protein: CATRRDTTLDTQYF; CDR3 DNA: TGTGCCACTAGGCGGGACACAACCCTGGATACGCAGTATTTT; V gene: TRBV7-2; D gene: .; clone size: .; J gene: TRBJ2-3
CDR3 protein: CASSFLCGRGYEQFF; CDR3 DNA: TGTGCCAGCAGCTTTTTGTGCGGGAGGGGCTATGAGCAGTTCTTC; V gene: TRBV5-7; D gene: TRBD2; clone size: once; J gene: TRBJ2-1
CDR3 protein: CASSLGRQDSEAFF; CDR3 DNA: TGCGCCAGCAGCTTGGGGCGACAGGACAGTGAAGCTTTCTTT; V gene: TRBV5-1; D gene: .; clone size: .; J gene: TRBJ1-1
CDR3 protein: CASSPAGGGLAKNIQYF; CDR3 DNA: TGTGCCAGCAGCCCAGCCGGGGGAGGGCTAGCCAAAAACATTCAGTACTTC; V gene: TRBV7-8; D gene: TRBD2; clone size: .; J gene: TRBJ2-4
CDR3 protein: CASSGTALDEQFF; CDR3 DNA: TGCGCCAGCAGTGGGACAGCACTCGATGAGCAGTTCTTC; V gene: TRBV10-1; D gene: .; clone size: .; J gene: TRBJ2-1